Listed below are T cell receptor beta chains from one sample, sequenced in a study of blood T cells in healthy people across ages. A single record per CDR3 protein comes from TCRdb applying MiXCR to the 5' RACE reads. The sample lists approximately 580,000 distinct CDR3 sequences, less than 25% seen once, with 7.5% to 9% in the top ten. The sample also formed part of further work on T cells of mothers and their children.

The sample comprised blood. The receptors stem from a boy younger than 18 in good health. CDR3s include the opening cysteine and the closing phenylalanine or tryptophan. The order of the fields is V gene, J gene, clone size, D gene, CDR3 DNA, CDR3 protein. A D gene is named only where the DNA matches it firmly. Expanded clones are given a class, and other clones once, few, many or no size at all.

TRBV4-2,TRBJ2-2,few,NA,TGTGCCAGCAGCCAAGTCGGCGGGACGAACACCGGGGAGCTGTTTTTT,CASSQVGGTNTGELFF
TRBV7-2,TRBJ2-6,NA,NA,TGTGCCAGCAGCTTAGGTGTGAGCTCTGGGGCCAACGTCCTGACTTTC,CASSLGVSSGANVLTF
TRBV6-6,TRBJ1-2,NA,TRBD1,TGTGCCAGCAGTTACGGAGGGACAGGGAGCTATGGCTACACCTTC,CASSYGGTGSYGYTF
TRBV5-1,TRBJ2-7,NA,TRBD1,TGCGCCAGCAGCTTGGCCGCAGGGACAGGGTCATACGAGCAGTACTTC,CASSLAAGTGSYEQYF
TRBV7-2,TRBJ1-4,NA,NA,TGTGCCAGCAGCCGCAGGAGCTTTAATGAAAAACTGTTTTTT,CASSRRSFNEKLFF
TRBV4-3,TRBJ2-3,NA,TRBD1,TGCGCCAGCAGCCAAGGACTCGTCCAGGGGGCTTATTCCACAGATACGCAGTATTTT,CASSQGLVQGAYSTDTQYF
TRBV20-1,TRBJ1-2,NA,NA,TGCAGTGCTAGAGGGGAAGCGGACACAGGCTATGGCTACACCTTC,CSARGEADTGYGYTF
TRBV5-5,TRBJ1-2,many,NA,TGTGCCAGCAGCGCGGAAGGGGGGAAAGGCTACACCTTC,CASSAEGGKGYTF
TRBV2,TRBJ2-1,NA,NA,TGTGCCAGCAGTGACCTTCGGAATGAGCAGTTCTTC,CASSDLRNEQFF
TRBV7-2,TRBJ2-3,few,TRBD2,TGTGCCAGCAGCTTAGTAGCGGGAGGGCAGGGCACAGATACGCAGTATTTT,CASSLVAGGQGTDTQYF
TRBV4-2,TRBJ1-3,few,TRBD1,TGTGCCAGCAGCCAAGGACAGGGACCTGGAAACACCATATATTTT,CASSQGQGPGNTIYF
TRBV29-1,TRBJ1-1,NA,NA,TGCAGCGCCTTGGGGGGGGTGGACACTGAAGCTTTCTTT,CSALGGVDTEAFF
TRBV11-2,TRBJ2-5,NA,NA,TGTGCCAGCAGCCCGGGGCCGTACCAAGAGACCCAGTACTTC,CASSPGPYQETQYF
TRBV4-2,TRBJ2-7,NA,TRBD2,TGTGCCAGCAGCCAGGCCTTGGCGGGAGGGCAATACGAGCAGTACTTC,CASSQALAGGQYEQYF
TRBV15,TRBJ2-5,NA,TRBD2,TGTGCCACCAGCAGAAACCAAGCGGGGGGAACGCAGACCCAGTACTTC,CATSRNQAGGTQTQYF
TRBV29-1,TRBJ2-6,NA,NA,TGCAGCGTTGGAATCTTCTCTGGGGCCAACGTCCTGACTTTC,CSVGIFSGANVLTF
TRBV7-2,TRBJ1-5,NA,NA,TGTGCCAGCAGCTTGACAGATTATAGCAATCAGCCCCAGCATTTT,CASSLTDYSNQPQHF
TRBV2,TRBJ2-7,NA,TRBD1,TGTGCAAAGCAGGGGGTGTTCTCCTACGAGCAGTACTTC,CAKQGVFSYEQYF
TRBV6-5,TRBJ2-7,few,TRBD2,TGTGCCAGCAGTTTACTACCCGGGACTATCCGCTCCTACGAGCAGTACTTC,CASSLLPGTIRSYEQYF